This T cell receptor beta chain originates from a study of control samples from healthy donors and cancer patients (dated by TCRdb to 2018 to 2021). Comments on this clone: Its antigen has not been determined. It has no much larger one-base neighbor in the sample; base qualities were not kept.

Library method: the immunoSEQ multiplex PCR assay. TCRdb obtained this table from immuneACCESS and retained in-frame rearrangements with V and J assigned. These tables miss some clones; where compared with another copy, unresolved V genes account for less than half of the shortfall, and the remainder is unexplained. This sample lists about 130,000 clones; roughly 88% were detected once. The ten largest clones add up to roughly 3.2% of the sample. Spanning cysteine to phenylalanine, the CDR3 consists of 12 amino acids. Left in the record is the CDR3 DNA by itself, 36 bases read in frame from the first base. After removal of 3 bases from V and 8 bases from J, the junction retains 2 bases not matched to a gene. CDR1 and CDR2 (MNHNY, SVGAGI) derive from the germline V gene (reference sequence).

What was sequenced was blood. The clonotype was recovered from a man in his fifties or sixties in good health. The chain was built from TRBV6-6 and TRBJ1-1; 8 central bases correspond to TRBD1. The sequenced DNA is TGTGCCAGCAGTTATGGACAGGGAGAAGCTTTCTTT. Its translation is CASSYGQGEAFF.